This T cell receptor beta chain came from a study of human T cells and chemical hapten exposure. Study-level information: From small differences in pooled library volume came most of the variation in per-sample TCR yields.

This clonotype showed up just a few times. Noted time point: pre-sensitization, week 0. Regarding treatment: therapeutic diphenylcyclopropenone sensitization with weekly scalp DPC. Individual cDNA molecules each carried unique molecular identifiers attached by the library. As originally analysed: TCRs per sample had a median of approximately 96,000 and ranged from 23,224 to 690,600. One entry per CDR3 protein, called by TCRdb with MiXCR from the RACE reads. The V and J calls follow TCRdb's processing rather than the paper's. The table has more than 300,000 distinct CDR3 sequences, 5% to 6.5% seen once. The CDR3 has 15 residues. The V gene lost 7 bases and the J gene lost 10 bases, with 23 bases spanning the gap. Germline V gives CDR1 LGHDT, CDR2 YNNKEL (reference sequence).

The rearrangement uses TRBV3-1 and TRBJ2-1; weak D call: TRBD1 (5 bases). The sequence was obtained from a woman under 30 with alopecia areata. Some clones in this sample may be carry-over from other donors' samples. The source material was whole blood, sampled in connection with sensitization to the hapten diphenylcyclopropenone (DPC). The DNA of the CDR3 is TGTGCCAGCACCCAGGACACGATAACCCCTCGGGAGCAGTTCTTC. As protein: CASTQDTITPREQFF.